This TCR beta chain was identified during a study of T cell responses to AZD1222 COVID-19 vaccine. CDR3 length: 14 residues. Trimming pared 0 bases from V and 7 bases from J, leaving 9 bases between. CDR1 and CDR2 (germline): MGHRA, YSYEKL. Clones were read by immunoSEQ multiplex PCR, and TCRdb kept only the in-frame ones, dropping some. The sample records 200,000 to 250,000 clones, approximately 94% being singletons. The input for sequencing was peripheral blood, taken on day 0 of MenACWY control vaccination. V and J are TRBV4-1 and TRBJ1-4; TRBD1 is a possible D gene (5 bases). This receptor was taken from an adult in good health. This CDR3 is CASSQDLTVEKLFF. The CDR3 DNA follows: TGCGCCAGCAGCCAAGATTTGACAGTTGAAAAACTGTTTTTT.